Listed here are 7 T cell receptor gamma chains from one sample, sequenced in a study of γδ T cells in repeated Plasmodium falciparum infection. Bulk repertoires came from Vgamma9/Vdelta2+ or Vdelta2-negative gammadelta T cells flow-sorted from PBMC. TCRdb fed the multiplex PCR reads to CATT. Seen here are about 30,000 gamma-chain clones, over 1.3% observed once, and the top ten hold approximately 19%. Sequencing used gamma-delta T cells from blood. These TCRs come from a pool of human donors (malaria-infected and uninfected, not separated).

This clone has at least ten counts. The protein TCRdb gives is from a much larger clone and does not agree with this DNA's translation at residue 8, likely a read error; the protein shown here comes from the DNA. The J gene is TRGJ1 or TRGJ2, the V gene TRGV3. The CDR3 is 14 amino acids. With V trimmed by 0 bases and J by 7 bases, 9 bases remained unmatched. Germline V gene data show CDR1 as VTNTFY and CDR2 as YDVSTARD (reference sequence). CDR3 nucleotide sequence: TGTGCCACCTGGGACAGGCGTTGGGGATATAAGAAACTCTTT. Its protein is CATWDRRWGYKKLF.

Only a few counts were recorded for this clone. TCRdb's listed protein matches a much larger clone and diverges from this DNA's translation at residue 9, likely through a read error; the protein shown comes from the DNA. The V and J genes are TRGV3 and TRGJP2. CDR1 and CDR2 from the germline V gene are VTNTFY and YDVSTARD (reference sequence). V lost 0 bases to trimming and J lost 0 bases; unmatched junction nucleotides: 10. The CDR3 has 18 residues. CDR3 nucleotides: TGTGCCACCTGGGACAGGCCTTGGGAGTATAGTAGTGATTGGATCAAGACGTTT. Translated, it gives CATWDRPWEYSSDWIKTF.

Notes on this clone: This DNA's translation differs at residue 10 from TCRdb's protein, which comes from a much larger clone; a read error is likely, and the protein shown is translated from the DNA. The rearrangement links TRGV9 to TRGJP1. Assignment of the J gene here rests on matching the DNA to germline, because TCRdb gives none. This CDR3 is built from 13 residues. The germline CDR1 and CDR2 sequences are GITISATS and ISYDGTV (reference sequence). CDR3 residues: CALWEVGGWLKIF. The CDR3 DNA is TGTGCCTTGTGGGAGGTGGGGGGTTGGCTCAAGATATTT.

This clone occurred a few times. This likely came from a read error, as a far larger clone is one base away. This CDR3 is also generated by other DNA sequences in the sample. The CDR3 region has the DNA TGTGCCTTGTGGGAGCCTATACAAGAGTTGGGCAAAAAAATTAAGGTATTT. This translates into CALWEPIQELGKKIKVF. The J gene was not called, though the V gene is TRGV9. This CDR3 is built from 17 residues. The germline CDR1 and CDR2 sequences are GITISATS and ISYDGTV (reference sequence).

This clone was seen ten or more times. This chain connects TRGV3 to TRGJ1 or TRGJ2. V dropped 1 base and J dropped 3; count of bases not matched to a gene: 9. The germline V gene encodes CDR1 VTNTFY and CDR2 YDVSTARD (reference sequence). CDR3 length equals 15 residues. The CDR3 protein is CATWDSPRLYYKKLF. The CDR3 DNA is TGTGCCACCTGGGACAGCCCGAGGCTTTATTATAAGAAACTCTTT.

There are a few counts of this clone. The TCRdb record carries a much larger clone's protein, which differs from this DNA's translation at residue 9; a read error is the likely cause, and the protein listed here is the DNA translation. The genes are TRGV9 and TRGJP. Here the J gene was assigned by germline matching of the DNA, as TCRdb has none. CDR3 size: 14 residues. Germline V lookup: CDR1 GITISATS, CDR2 ISYDGTV (reference sequence). CDR3 sequence: CALWEAMGEKIKVF. The CDR3 DNA sequence: TGTGCCTTGTGGGAGGCAATGGGCGAAAAAATCAAGGTATTT.

For this clone: The protein TCRdb lists belongs to a much larger clone and differs from this DNA's translation at residue 13, which points to a read error; the protein shown is made from the DNA. The chain combines TRGV9 with TRGJP. No J gene was available from TCRdb, and it was assigned here by a germline match of the DNA. Looked up from germline, CDR1 is GITISATS and CDR2 is ISYDGTV (reference sequence). This CDR3 spans 18 amino acids. This chain's CDR3 is CALWEVLEVELGRKIKVF. CDR3 bases: TGTGCCTTGTGGGAGGTGCTCGAGGTCGAGTTGGGCAGAAAAATCAAGGTATTT.